Shown below are 20 T cell receptor beta chains from a single sample sequenced in a study of blood T cell repertoires in COVID-19. The data were produced by immunoSEQ multiplex PCR, yet TCRdb's version contains in-frame clones alone and is incomplete. Seen here are some 50,000 clones, about 87% observed once, and the top ten hold 2% to 2.5%. The sample taken for sequencing was peripheral blood. These receptors all stem from a woman older than 75 with COVID-19, enrolled during active disease.

This clone was seen once. The chain recombines TRBV9 with TRBJ2-1, with 10 bases aligning to TRBD2. The germline V gene encodes CDR1 SGDLS and CDR2 YYNGEE. V lost 1 base to trimming and J lost 6 bases; unmatched junction nucleotides: 10. The CDR3 totals 17 residues. This chain's CDR3 is CASSVKSGGASSNEQFF. The CDR3 nucleotides read TGTGCCAGCAGCGTAAAAAGCGGGGGGGCTTCTAGCAATGAGCAGTTCTTC.

The J gene is TRBJ1-2, the V gene TRBV5-1; no definite D call. Trimming took 0 bases from V and 1 from J, leaving 10 bases between them. Germline CDR1 reads SGHRS; CDR2 reads YFSETQ. The CDR3 runs to 15 residues. The CDR3, as DNA: TGCGCCAGCAGCTTGGGGACTGTCGGTAACTATGGCTACACCTTC. This gives the protein CASSLGTVGNYGYTF.

The chain joins TRBV28 to TRBJ1-2, with D unresolved. Germline lookup yields CDR1 MDHEN and CDR2 SYDVKM. Trimming stripped 2 bases from V and 4 bases from J, with 5 bases between. The CDR3 runs 12 residues. The CDR3 DNA reads TGTGCCAGCAGTTTAGCCAGCTATGGCTACACCTTC. It translates to CASSLASYGYTF.

The chain joins TRBV4-1 to TRBJ1-2, with 7 bases aligning to TRBD1. Germline assignment: CDR1 MGHRA and CDR2 YSYEKL. This CDR3 comprises 15 residues. V lost 1 base and J lost 4; bases outside the gene matches: 6. In DNA, the CDR3 is TGCGCCAGCAGCCAAGCGGACAGGACCTTCTATGGCTACACCTTC. Amino acids: CASSQADRTFYGYTF.

This chain links TRBV7-9 with TRBJ2-5, with TRBD1 matching over 7 bases. J was trimmed by 4 bases and V by 3 bases; bases with no gene match: 5. Germline CDR1 and CDR2: SEHNR and FQNEAQ (reference sequence). The CDR3 runs 14 residues. In DNA, the CDR3 is TGTGCCAGCAGCTTTGGGACAGAGGGAGAGACCCAGTACTTC. This codes for CASSFGTEGETQYF.

The chain has TRBV7-2 and TRBJ2-5; TRBD1 is a possible D gene (5 bases). Trimming stripped 2 bases from V and 1 base from J, with 11 bases between. The CDR3 runs to 15 residues. Looked up from germline, CDR1 is SGHTA and CDR2 is FQGNSA. The CDR3 sequence is CASSLYQGPQETQYF. The CDR3 DNA follows: TGTGCCAGCAGCTTATACCAGGGCCCCCAAGAGACCCAGTACTTC. Combining the CDR3 with reference TRBV7-2 and TRBJ2-5 gives the whole variable domain GAGVSQSPSNKVTEKGKDVELRCDPISGHTALYWYRQSLGQGLEFLIYFQGNSAPDKSGLPSDRFSAERTGGSVSTLTIQRTQQEDSAVYLCASSLYQGPQETQYFGPGTRLLVL.

The chain recombines TRBV28 with TRBJ2-1; tentatively, D is TRBD1 (6 bases). Germline assignment: CDR1 MDHEN and CDR2 SYDVKM. The CDR3 runs 16 residues. V dropped 5 bases and J dropped 0 bases, with 14 bases sitting between them. The CDR3 DNA reads TGTGCCAGCAGTAGCCAGGGGCCGAGCTCCTACAATGAGCAGTTCTTC. Translation: CASSSQGPSSYNEQFF.

The genes are TRBV5-1 and TRBJ2-2; 8 nucleotides agree with TRBD2. This CDR3 has 16 residues. V gave up 4 bases and J gave up 9 bases; unmatched junction bases: 14. CDR1 is SGHRS and CDR2 is YFSETQ in the germline V gene. CDR3 sequence reads: CASSPRGSGVSWELFF. The CDR3 DNA reads TGCGCCAGCAGCCCCCGGGGTAGCGGGGTCTCGTGGGAGCTGTTTTTT. The entire variable domain, with the rest obtained from reference TRBV5-1 and TRBJ2-2, is as follows: KAGVTQTPRYLIKTRGQQVTLSCSPISGHRSVSWYQQTPGQGLQFLFEYFSETQRNKGNFPGRFSGRQFSNSRSEMNVSTLELGDSALYLCASSPRGSGVSWELFFGEGSRLTVL.

The CDR3 DNA reads as TGTGCCAGCAGCTTAGATCGGACAGGAGGGAATTCACCCCTCCACTTT. Its translation is CASSLDRTGGNSPLHF. V gene TRBV11-2 combines with J gene TRBJ1-6; 7 nucleotides align to TRBD1. The CDR3 is 16 residues long. Germline loops: CDR1 SGHAT, CDR2 FQNNGV. V gave up 0 bases and J gave up 7 bases; unmatched junction bases: 6.

DNA for the CDR3: TGTGCCAGCTCACCCTGGACAGGGGATGAAAAACTGTTTTTT. Protein: CASSPWTGDEKLFF. This chain links TRBV18 with TRBJ1-4; 9 nucleotides match TRBD1. Germline CDR1 KGHSH, CDR2 LQKENI. The CDR3 consists of 14 residues. The V gene end was trimmed by 3 bases and the J gene end by 6 bases; junction bases not matched to a gene: 2.

V gene TRBV7-2 combines with J gene TRBJ2-7, with 9 bases aligning to TRBD2. CDR3 length: 15 amino acids. V lost 1 base to trimming and J lost 5 bases; unmatched junction nucleotides: 6. Germline V CDR1 and CDR2: SGHTA, FQGNSA. The CDR3 DNA reads TGTGCCAGCAGCTTAGGCGGGAGGGCCGCGAACGAGCAGTACTTC. Amino acids: CASSLGGRAANEQYF.

This chain uses TRBV4-1 with TRBJ2-2; D is possibly TRBD1 (5 bases). From germline, CDR1 is MGHRA and CDR2 YSYEKL. Trimming pared 4 bases from V and 7 bases from J, leaving 22 bases between. The CDR3 runs 17 residues. The CDR3 DNA follows: TGCGCCAGCAGCCCCCATTCGTGGGGCAGGGCTGGCGGGGAGCTGTTTTTT. Protein: CASSPHSWGRAGGELFF.

The rearrangement joins TRBV27 to TRBJ2-3; 12 bases are shared with TRBD1. CDR1 is MNHEY and CDR2 is SMNVEV in the germline V gene (reference sequence). CDR3 length: 14 amino acids. The V gene end was trimmed by 8 bases and the J gene end by 4 bases; junction bases not matched to a gene: 4. Written as DNA, the CDR3 is TGTGCCAGCCGGGACAGGGGGCGAGCAGATACGCAGTATTTT. Amino acids: CASRDRGRADTQYF.

V and J are TRBV18 and TRBJ1-2; 8 bases agree with TRBD1. The CDR3 covers 13 residues. V lost 3 bases and J lost 8; bases outside the gene matches: 5. CDR1 and CDR2 from the germline V gene are KGHSH and LQKENI. CDR3 sequence reads: CASSPQDREGYTF. The CDR3, as DNA: TGTGCCAGCTCACCTCAGGACAGGGAAGGCTACACCTTC.

The V and J genes are TRBV27 and TRBJ1-5; 11 bases are a match to TRBD1. The CDR3 runs to 20 residues. Germline-derived CDR1 and CDR2 are MNHEY and SMNVEV (reference sequence). Trimming removed 4 bases from V and 2 bases from J; junction bases left unmatched: 16. The DNA for the CDR3 is TGTGCCAGCAGTTCCTGCCTCCGGGACAGGGGGGGGGTTGGCAATCAGCCCCAGCATTTT. Its translation is CASSSCLRDRGGVGNQPQHF.

This clone was seen only once. The V call is TRBV29-1, the J call TRBJ1-1; D is ambiguous. The germline V gene has CDR1 SQVTM and CDR2 ANQGSEA. CDR3 length: 11 amino acids. V dropped 4 bases and J dropped 8 bases, with 11 bases sitting between them. The chain's CDR3 is CSVGGRREAFF. CDR3 sequence (DNA): TGCAGCGTTGGAGGGCGGAGGGAAGCTTTCTTT.

The V and J genes are TRBV6-1 and TRBJ2-3, with D uncertain. Trimming took off 2 bases at V and 2 bases at J, with 14 bases between the two ends. Looked up from germline, CDR1 is MNHNS and CDR2 is SASEGT. The CDR3 totals 16 residues. CDR3: CASSEQSLQTTDTQYF. The CDR3, as DNA: TGTGCCAGCAGTGAACAAAGCTTACAGACCACAGATACGCAGTATTTT.

The V and J genes are TRBV4-2 and TRBJ1-2, with D tentatively TRBD1 (5 bases). There are 15 residues in the CDR3. The germline gives CDR1 LGHNA, CDR2 YNFKEQ. Deletions cut 4 bases from V and 0 bases from J, with 12 bases between. The CDR3 sequence: CASSPGDGTNYGYTF. As DNA, the CDR3 is TGTGCCAGCAGCCCGGGGGACGGCACTAACTATGGCTACACCTTC.

J is TRBJ2-7 and V is TRBV18, with no clear D. Germline values: CDR1 KGHSH, CDR2 LQKENI. The germline V and J ends were trimmed by 3 bases and 0 bases, with 6 bases remaining between them. CDR3 length: 13 residues. This CDR3 is CASSPTVSYEQYF. The DNA for the CDR3 is TGTGCCAGCTCACCCACAGTCTCCTACGAGCAGTACTTC.

The chain combines TRBV28 with TRBJ1-3; 8 bases are a match to TRBD1. Looked up from germline, CDR1 is MDHEN and CDR2 is SYDVKM. Losses at the gene ends were 6 bases for V and 4 bases for J; bases not matched to a gene: 14. The CDR3 has 17 residues. This CDR3 is CASRPVSGGRTGNTIYF. For the CDR3, the DNA is TGTGCCAGCAGGCCCGTTTCAGGGGGCAGAACGGGAAACACCATATATTTT.